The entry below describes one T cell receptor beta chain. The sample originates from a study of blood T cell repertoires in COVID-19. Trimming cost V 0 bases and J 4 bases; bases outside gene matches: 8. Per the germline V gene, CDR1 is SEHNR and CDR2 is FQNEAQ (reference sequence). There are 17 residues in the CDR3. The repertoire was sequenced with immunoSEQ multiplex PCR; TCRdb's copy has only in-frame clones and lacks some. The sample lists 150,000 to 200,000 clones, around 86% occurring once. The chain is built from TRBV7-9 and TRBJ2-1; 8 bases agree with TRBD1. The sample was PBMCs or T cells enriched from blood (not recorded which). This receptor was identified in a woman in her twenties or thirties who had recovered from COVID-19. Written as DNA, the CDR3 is TGTGCCAGCAGCTTAGCAGCCTCCTGGACAGGGTACAATGAGCAGTTCTTC. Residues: CASSLAASWTGYNEQFF.